Listed below are T cell receptor beta chains from one sample, sequenced in a study of Ad26.COV2.S vaccination and SARS-CoV-2 variants. Only in-frame clones appear in the TCRdb table, and some are missing; sequencing was by immunoSEQ multiplex PCR. The sample has around 500,000 clones; roughly 87% are singletons. Material: peripheral blood, obtained in a trial of Ad26.COV2.S vaccine versus placebo. Receptors originate from a person aged 18-65 years who received the Ad26.COV2.S COVID-19 vaccine or a placebo. Both conserved end residues are part of each CDR3. Only some rows state a clone size, as once, few, many or a class for expanded clones.

J gene: TRBJ2-1
V gene: TRBV10-3
clone size: .
CDR3 protein: CAISSDLATYNEQFF

J gene: TRBJ1-2
V gene: TRBV2
clone size: .
CDR3 protein: CASSETVGYGYTF

J gene: TRBJ2-5
V gene: TRBV2
clone size: .
CDR3 protein: CAGQAQGARQETQYF

J gene: TRBJ2-4
V gene: TRBV30
clone size: .
CDR3 protein: CAWSPGVIAKNIQYF

J gene: TRBJ1-1
V gene: TRBV28
clone size: few
CDR3 protein: CASSPRSGWVTEAFF

J gene: TRBJ2-7
V gene: TRBV7-6
clone size: .
CDR3 protein: CASSPQGDASYEQYF

J gene: TRBJ2-7
V gene: TRBV3-1/TRBV3-2
clone size: .
CDR3 protein: CASSQAVGGFYEQYF

J gene: TRBJ2-7
V gene: TRBV3-1/TRBV3-2
clone size: .
CDR3 protein: CASSNRRRSEQYF

J gene: TRBJ2-1
V gene: TRBV9
clone size: .
CDR3 protein: CASSKRGTESNEQFF

J gene: TRBJ2-3
V gene: TRBV7-9
clone size: once
CDR3 protein: CASSIEADTQYF

J gene: TRBJ2-1
V gene: TRBV19
clone size: .
CDR3 protein: CASSPIPGGRSSYNEQFF

J gene: TRBJ1-2
V gene: TRBV29-1
clone size: .
CDR3 protein: CSVPTGVHYGYTF

J gene: TRBJ2-7
V gene: TRBV5-4
clone size: .
CDR3 protein: CASSPNSYEQYF

J gene: TRBJ2-1
V gene: TRBV5-8
clone size: few
CDR3 protein: CASSRGGSSYNEQFF

J gene: TRBJ2-7
V gene: TRBV6-5
clone size: .
CDR3 protein: CATGRPFFEQYF

J gene: TRBJ1-2
V gene: TRBV27
clone size: .
CDR3 protein: CASSPYRGIDYGYTF

J gene: TRBJ2-2
V gene: TRBV6-5
clone size: .
CDR3 protein: CASSYYRANTGELFF

J gene: TRBJ2-7
V gene: TRBV5-4
clone size: .
CDR3 protein: CASSFLPGQAYEQYF

J gene: TRBJ2-5
V gene: TRBV5-8
clone size: once
CDR3 protein: CASSLGDQETQYF

J gene: TRBJ1-2
V gene: TRBV30
clone size: .
CDR3 protein: CAWSVIGNIHTF

J gene: TRBJ1-6
V gene: TRBV28
clone size: .
CDR3 protein: CASGGQPGSPLHF

J gene: TRBJ1-1
V gene: TRBV3-1/TRBV3-2
clone size: .
CDR3 protein: CASSHKVTGNTEAFF

J gene: TRBJ2-7
V gene: TRBV5-1
clone size: .
CDR3 protein: CASSLLTGTYEQYF

J gene: TRBJ2-3
V gene: TRBV27
clone size: .
CDR3 protein: CASSLPGDPDTQYF

J gene: TRBJ1-4
V gene: TRBV19
clone size: .
CDR3 protein: CASGPRAWGEKLFF

J gene: TRBJ1-1
V gene: TRBV7-9
clone size: few
CDR3 protein: CASSEKVMNTEAFF

J gene: TRBJ1-1
V gene: TRBV28
clone size: .
CDR3 protein: CASSPWQANTEAFF

J gene: TRBJ1-4
V gene: TRBV6-5
clone size: .
CDR3 protein: CASSYSGLANEKLFF

J gene: TRBJ2-7
V gene: TRBV27
clone size: .
CDR3 protein: CASRDLRTLGHEQYF

J gene: TRBJ2-7
V gene: TRBV11-2
clone size: .
CDR3 protein: CASSPQRGYEQYF

J gene: TRBJ1-1
V gene: TRBV14
clone size: .
CDR3 protein: CASSQQKWGADTEAFF

J gene: TRBJ1-5
V gene: TRBV19
clone size: .
CDR3 protein: CASSMWEQPQHF

J gene: TRBJ2-5
V gene: TRBV7-2
clone size: .
CDR3 protein: CASSTYSGGQETQYF

J gene: TRBJ2-7
V gene: TRBV28
clone size: .
CDR3 protein: CASSYLRDHLSYEQYF

J gene: TRBJ2-3
V gene: TRBV7-2
clone size: .
CDR3 protein: CASSHSHTDTQYF

J gene: TRBJ2-1
V gene: TRBV5-8
clone size: .
CDR3 protein: CASSSGLAGDEQFF

J gene: TRBJ1-4
V gene: TRBV9
clone size: .
CDR3 protein: CASSVENEKLFF

J gene: TRBJ2-2
V gene: TRBV5-1
clone size: .
CDR3 protein: CASRLAGVSGELFF

J gene: TRBJ1-6
V gene: TRBV18
clone size: .
CDR3 protein: CAITLGGSSYNSPLHF

J gene: TRBJ1-4
V gene: TRBV28
clone size: .
CDR3 protein: CASSPLGGQGPHNEKLFF

J gene: TRBJ2-7
V gene: TRBV7-2
clone size: .
CDR3 protein: CASSLTGYATYEQYF

J gene: TRBJ1-1
V gene: TRBV6-5
clone size: .
CDR3 protein: CASSPRQGRNTEAFF